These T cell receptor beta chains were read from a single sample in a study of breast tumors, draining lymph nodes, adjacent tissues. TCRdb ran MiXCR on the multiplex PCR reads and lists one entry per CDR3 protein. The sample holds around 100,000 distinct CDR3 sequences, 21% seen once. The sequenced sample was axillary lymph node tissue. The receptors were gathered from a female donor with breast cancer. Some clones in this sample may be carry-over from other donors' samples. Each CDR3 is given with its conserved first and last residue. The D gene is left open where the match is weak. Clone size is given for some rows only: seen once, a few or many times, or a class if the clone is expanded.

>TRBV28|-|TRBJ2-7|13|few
TGTGCCAGCAGTTTGCCCGGGCTCTACGAGCAGTACTTC
CASSLPGLYEQYF
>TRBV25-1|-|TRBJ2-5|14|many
TGTGCCAGCAGAGTCAGGGGGGCGCAAGAGACCCAGTACTTC
CASRVRGAQETQYF
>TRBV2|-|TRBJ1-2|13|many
TGTGCCAGCAGTGTGACAGTTAACTATGGCTACACCTTC
CASSVTVNYGYTF
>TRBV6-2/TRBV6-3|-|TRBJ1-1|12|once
TGTGCCAGCAGTTATGCGAACACTGAAGCTTTCTTT
CASSYANTEAFF
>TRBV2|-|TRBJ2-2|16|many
TGTGCCAGCAGGCCCGGGTCGCGGACGCCCACCGGGGAGCTGTTTTTT
CASRPGSRTPTGELFF
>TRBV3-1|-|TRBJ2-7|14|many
TGTGCCAGCAGCCAGCCGGGGGCGATCCACGAGCAGTACTTC
CASSQPGAIHEQYF
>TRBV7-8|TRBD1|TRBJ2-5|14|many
TGTGCCAGCAGCATCCAAGGACAGGGAGGGACCCAGTACTTC
CASSIQGQGGTQYF
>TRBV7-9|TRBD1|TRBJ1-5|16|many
TGTGCCAGCAGCGCCGGGACAGGGGGTGGTAATCAGCCCCAGCATTTT
CASSAGTGGGNQPQHF
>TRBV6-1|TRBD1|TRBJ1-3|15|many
TGTGCCAGCAGTGAAGCTGGACAGGGAGGAAACACCATATATTTT
CASSEAGQGGNTIYF
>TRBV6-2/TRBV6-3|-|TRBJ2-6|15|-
TGTGCCAGCAGTGCAACTAGATCGGGGGCCAACGTCCTGACTTTC
CASSATRSGANVLTF
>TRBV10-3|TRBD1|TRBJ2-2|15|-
TGTGCCATCAGACCCGGGACAGGGGGCATTCGGGAGCTGTTTTTT
CAIRPGTGGIRELFF
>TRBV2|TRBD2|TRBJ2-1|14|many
TGTGCCAGCAGGCCTAGCGGGATACGCGCTGAGCAGTTCTTC
CASRPSGIRAEQFF
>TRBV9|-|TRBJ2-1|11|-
TGTGCCAGCAGCATAAGCAATGAGCAGTTCTTC
CASSISNEQFF
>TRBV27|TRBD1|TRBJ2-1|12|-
TGTGCCACCAAGGGACAGCCAAACGGGACGTTCTTC
CATKGQPNGTFF
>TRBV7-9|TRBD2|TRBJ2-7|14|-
TGTGCCAGCAGCTTTGCTAGCGGGAGGTACGAGCAGTACTTC
CASSFASGRYEQYF